This T cell receptor beta chain stems from a study of regulatory T cells in long-lasting Graves disease (dated by TCRdb to about 2021). Regarding the complete study: Patients with newly diagnosed Graves' disease had been on antithyroid drugs for under 3 months. Persistent Graves' disease patients were compared with newly diagnosed Graves' disease patients by peripheral blood TCR sequencing and RNA sequencing. The study was conducted in China and was registered as a clinical trial. A total of roughly 35 samples underwent TCR sequencing: some 13 from persistent and 20 from newly diagnosed Graves' disease patients. Broader findings and caveats from the paper: Persistent disease showed preferential use of TRBV28, TRBJ1-2 and TRBJ2-5, whereas newly diagnosed disease favored TRBV20-1 and TRBJ2-1. More public clonotypes were shared among persistent patients (roughly 2,900) than among newly diagnosed patients (966). The authors noted that the small sample size was a limitation that may lower accuracy. Sequencing and analysis were limited to the TCR beta chain. The study examined only peripheral blood because the primary lesion, thyroid tissue, could not be accessed. Compared with newly diagnosed patients, patients with persistent Graves' disease had lower TCR Shannon entropy and fewer highly expanded clones, which suggests clonal expansion.

Library prep was done by multiplex PCR. The instrument given in TCRdb is Illumina HiSeq 4000. CDR3 regions were amplified by Arm-PCR with iRepertoire HTBI primers to construct TCR beta libraries. Gel purification was performed on PCR products prior to sequencing. As for the original processing: A total of fewer than 70 TRBV and some 13 TRBJ segments were identified across samples and were used for gene usage analysis of CDR3 amino acid clonotypes. COPE and FqMerger were used to merge filtered high-quality paired reads into contigs. BLAST was used to align contigs to IMGT TRBV, TRBD and TRBJ reference genes, with CDR3 defined following IMGT. Clonotypes above 0.1% frequency were classified as highly expanded clones. Shannon entropy was used to measure repertoire diversity, and the Gini coefficient was used to measure V-J evenness. Public clonotypes were defined as clonotypes shared by more than one individual. TCRdb handled the public reads itself, with Q25 trimming in fastp and clone calling in MiXCR, and kept productive beta chains. Rows matching on CDR3 protein sequence are summarized as one entry with the most common DNA and genes. The V and J calls were determined by TCRdb, not by the authors. Counted in this sample were hundreds of thousands of distinct CDR3 sequences; about 15% of them appeared once. The biggest ten clones account for around 11% of the sample.

The time point label here, explained by the study, means: newly diagnosed GD, antithyroid drugs for less than 3 months. RNA was extracted from PBMCs in TRIzol for both TCR sequencing and RNA sequencing. The diagnosis of Graves' disease followed American Thyroid Association guidelines. Patients for the study were recruited at an endocrinology department in Xi'an, China. Each patient gave roughly 8.4 milliliters of peripheral blood, collected in an EDTA anticoagulant tube. Ficoll Paque Plus density gradient separation was used to isolate PBMCs, and no further T cell sorting was performed. An Agilent 2100 Bioanalyzer and agarose gel were used to assess RNA quality, and a NanoDrop 2000 was used to measure RNA concentration. This clonotype was detected many times. The antigen this receptor binds is unknown. Base qualities were left out, and no much larger clone turns up one base away. Looking up the germline V gene yields CDR1 MNHGY and CDR2 SVAAGI. At the junction V is shortened by 3 bases and J by 5 bases; bases outside the gene matches: 6. The CDR3, cysteine through phenylalanine, is 14 amino acids long. The CDR3 DNA has 42 bases and is translated from base 1.

These same records also appear under a second study, on T cells in Graves' hyperthyroidism and ophthalmopathy. The second source states: Graves' hyperthyroidism was defined as stable when no progression to ophthalmopathy occurred over 18 months of follow-up. Hyperthyroidism patients were newly diagnosed, had a disease duration of under 2 months, and were aged 18 to 65 years. Exclusion was applied to patients with uncontrolled infections, other autoimmune diseases, pregnancy or lactation. Diagnoses were established on the basis of clinical symptoms, serum thyroxine and TRAb, thyroid ultrasound, and orbital computed tomography. The first round of RT-PCR for the TCR CDR3 was performed with the HTBI primer set and the Qiagen OneStep RT-PCR kit. Most expanded thyroid clonotypes (frequency above 0.001) were also detected in blood, a finding suggesting that blood repertoires may reflect thyroid immune responses. A model built on a 13 V-J signature distinguished ophthalmopathy from stable hyperthyroidism, reaching around 90% sensitivity and under 84% specificity in cross-validation and 80%/75% in testing. During validation, the model predicted progression to ophthalmopathy a median of approximately 6.5 months ahead of onset, with roughly 65% sensitivity and 72% to 80% specificity. TCR V-J signatures able to tell the groups apart were searched for in a discovery cohort of 90 to 100 patients, of whom fewer than 45 had Graves' ophthalmopathy and 57 had stable Graves' hyperthyroidism. Prospective prediction of ophthalmopathy was tested in an independent validation cohort consisting of 18 to 20 hyperthyroidism patients and some 15 patients who later progressed to ophthalmopathy. The roughly 91 discovery patients were randomly divided into training and test sets at a 7:3 ratio. The study also compared thyroid tissue and blood T-cell repertoires from more than five Graves' hyperthyroidism patients. After blood sampling, hyperthyroidism patients were treated with methimazole at a starting dose of 30 mg daily, and ophthalmopathy patients were treated with high-dose intravenous methylprednisolone. A second multiplex PCR round built the libraries, followed by size selection and purification. Libraries were sequenced paired-end with 100 bp reads on an Illumina HiSeq2000. Raw data were processed with SOAPnuke, discarding reads with adapters, uncalled bases, mean Phred below 15, or no exact constant-primer or identifier match. COPE v1.2.5 was used to merge the high-quality paired reads, and each unique nucleotide sequence was defined as a clonotype. MiTCR v1.1 was used to align clonotypes to the IMGT TRBV, TRBD and TRBJ reference segments. The analysis included only V-J combinations with a frequency above 0.0001, which together covered over 98% of the repertoires. A TCS score was defined as the ratio of F50 (clonal expansion) to E x V (chaos), with BLOSUM62-based TCRdist applied between CDR3 peptides within each V-J. Welch's t-statistics and random forest reduced around 520 V-J features to under 15, which were used in a naive Bayes classifier (R e1071). Sample size was not statistically predetermined, and investigators were not blinded to group allocation. TCR Vbeta CDR3 sequencing of roughly 140 peripheral blood samples (under 45 ophthalmopathy, about 80 hyperthyroidism and roughly 17 progressor patients) is reported in the paper.

This TCR was sampled from a woman aged 25 to 39 with Graves disease. Donor details come from another sample of the same person, matched by shared clones. This specimen consisted of peripheral blood mononuclear cells (PBMCs), obtained at new diagnosis, from a patient treated with antithyroid drugs. The chain couples TRBV6-9 to TRBJ2-7; TRBD2 matches 8 bases in the middle. The encoded CDR3 is CASSYLGRDHEQYF. The nucleotide sequence reads as follows: TGTGCCAGCAGTTACCTCGGGAGGGACCACGAGCAGTACTTC.